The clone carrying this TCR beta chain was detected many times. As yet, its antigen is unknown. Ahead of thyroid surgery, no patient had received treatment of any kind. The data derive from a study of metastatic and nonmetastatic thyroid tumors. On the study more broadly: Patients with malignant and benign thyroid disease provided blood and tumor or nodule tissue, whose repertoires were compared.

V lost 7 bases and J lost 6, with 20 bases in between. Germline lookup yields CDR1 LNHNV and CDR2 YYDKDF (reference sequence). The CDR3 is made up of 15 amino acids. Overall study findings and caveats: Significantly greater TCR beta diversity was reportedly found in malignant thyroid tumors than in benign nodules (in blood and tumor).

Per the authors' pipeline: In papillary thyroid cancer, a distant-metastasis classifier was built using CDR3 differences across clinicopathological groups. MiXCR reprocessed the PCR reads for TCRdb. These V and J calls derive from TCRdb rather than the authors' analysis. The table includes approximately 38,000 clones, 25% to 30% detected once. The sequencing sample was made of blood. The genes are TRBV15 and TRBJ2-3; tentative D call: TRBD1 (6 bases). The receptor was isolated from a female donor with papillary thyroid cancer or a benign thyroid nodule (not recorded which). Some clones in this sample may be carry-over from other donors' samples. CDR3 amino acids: CATNVGAKNGDTQYF. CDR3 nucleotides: TGTGCCACCAACGTGGGGGCAAAAAATGGTGATACGCAGTATTTT.